This entry describes one T cell receptor (beta chain). In the study's own analysis: Reference gene primer amplification in the assay estimated nucleated cell counts. Generated by immunoSEQ multiplex PCR, the TCRdb table keeps only in-frame clones and is missing some. V, J and clone size are taken as reported in that table, and D and trimming were inferred from the DNA itself. The table lists tens of thousands of clones, about 80% of them singletons, with 5.5% to 7.5% in the top ten. Trimming took off 4 bases at V and 2 bases at J, with 8 bases between the two ends. The CDR3 length is 13 residues. The V gene's germline CDR1 is SNHLY and CDR2 FYNNEI. The data were obtained in a study of blood T cell repertoires in COVID-19. Background on the study: Donors in the United States, Italy and Spain gave samples during acute or convalescent COVID-19. Sources were T cells, B-cell-depleted T cells, or PBMCs; the material itself was cDNA or gDNA.

The J gene is TRBJ1-1, the V gene TRBV2; D is undetermined. The source material was peripheral blood. The receptor's source is a woman aged 60-75 years with acute or convalescent COVID-19. The CDR3 loop is CASSGDINTEAFF. CDR3 DNA sequence: TGTGCCAGCAGTGGAGACATTAACACTGAAGCTTTCTTT.